The 9 T cell receptor beta chains presented below share a single source sample, sequenced in a study of PD-L1 blockade in urothelial cancer. Generated by immunoSEQ multiplex PCR, the TCRdb table keeps only in-frame clones and is missing some. The sample records approximately 56,000 clones, approximately 85% being singletons. Regarding time point: pretreatment peripheral blood. The source material was PBMCs, sampled around atezolizumab (anti-PD-L1) treatment. These receptors were collected from an older man with urothelial cancer.

CDR3 bases: TGTGCCAGCAGCACGGCCCAGGACAATGAGCAGTTCTTC. Its protein product is CASSTAQDNEQFF. V usage is TRBV5-4 and J usage is TRBJ2-1; D ambiguous. Germline CDR1 SGHNT, CDR2 YYREEE (reference sequence). This CDR3 has 13 residues. V lost 4 bases, J lost 5 bases, and 10 bases lay in between. Using reference TRBV5-4 and TRBJ2-1 for the parts outside the CDR3, the full variable domain is ETGVTQSPTHLIKTRGQQVTLRCSSQSGHNTVSWYQQALGQGPQFIFQYYREEENGRGNFPPRFSGLQFPNYSSELNVNALELDDSALYLCASSTAQDNEQFFGPGTRLTVL.

The V and J genes are TRBV7-9 and TRBJ1-3; D is unclear. This CDR3 spans 14 amino acids. Germline V gene data show CDR1 as SEHNR and CDR2 as FQNEAQ (reference sequence). V shed 5 bases and J shed 0 bases, with 8 bases lying between them. CDR3 nucleotides: TGTGCCAGCAGCCCCGACAACTCTGGAAACACCATATATTTT. As protein: CASSPDNSGNTIYF.

The chain links TRBV19 to TRBJ2-7, with 9 bases aligning to TRBD2. The germline V gene encodes CDR1 LNHDA and CDR2 SQIVND (reference sequence). V shed 6 bases, J shed 2 bases, and the junction held 11 bases outside the gene matches. CDR3 length: 16 amino acids. As DNA, the CDR3 is TGTGCCAGTAGAGCGGGGGGAGTAGCGGAACCCTACGAGCAGTACTTC. This codes for CASRAGGVAEPYEQYF. Full variable domain (rest looked up from reference TRBV19 and TRBJ2-7): DGGITQSPKYLFRKEGQNVTLSCEQNLNHDAMYWYRQDPGQGLRLIYYSQIVNDFQKGDIAEGYSVSREKKESFPLTVTSAQKNPTAFYLCASRAGGVAEPYEQYFGPGTRLTVT.

A single count supports this clone. The chain recombines TRBV19 with TRBJ2-2; 9 nucleotides line up with TRBD2. CDR1 LNHDA and CDR2 SQIVND come from the germline V gene (reference sequence). The CDR3 is 16 residues long. Trimming removed 3 bases from V and 4 bases from J; junction bases left unmatched: 6. The chain's CDR3 is CASSMPAGGATGELFF. CDR3 nucleotides: TGTGCCAGTAGTATGCCAGCGGGAGGCGCCACCGGGGAGCTGTTTTTT.

V and J are TRBV5-4 and TRBJ1-2, with D unclear. Trimming took off 4 bases at V and 0 bases at J, with 16 bases between the two ends. The CDR3 length is 16 residues. Germline CDR1 and CDR2: SGHNT and YYREEE (reference sequence). The CDR3 DNA reads as TGTGCCAGCAGCAGAATCATACAGCTTACTAACTATGGCTACACCTTC. Residues: CASSRIIQLTNYGYTF.

The chain recombines TRBV7-9 with TRBJ2-7, with D unresolved. Between the trimmed V and J ends, which lost 1 base and 4 bases, there was a span of 5 bases. The CDR3 is 12 residues long. CDR1 and CDR2 (germline): SEHNR, FQNEAQ (reference sequence). CDR3 sequence (DNA): TGTGCCAGCAGCTTAGGAGTGTACGAGCAGTACTTC. Amino acid sequence: CASSLGVYEQYF.

V gene TRBV10-3 combines with J gene TRBJ2-1, with 13 bases lining up with TRBD2. Per germline, CDR1 ENHRY and CDR2 SYGVKD. V dropped 6 bases and J dropped 9; count of bases not matched to a gene: 8. The CDR3 has 15 residues. The CDR3 here is CAISLGLAGVGEQFF. CDR3 bases: TGTGCCATCAGCTTAGGACTAGCGGGAGTGGGTGAGCAGTTCTTC.

V gene TRBV4-1 combines with J gene TRBJ1-2, with a possible D match to TRBD1 (5 bases). CDR1 and CDR2 (germline): MGHRA, YSYEKL. V was clipped by 1 base and J by 7 bases, with 19 bases between them. This CDR3 spans 16 amino acids. CDR3 nucleotide sequence: TGCGCCAGCAGCCAAGTTTCGGCAGGGCCTGGTGGTGGCTACACCTTC. Protein product: CASSQVSAGPGGGYTF.

The gene calls are TRBV5-5 and TRBJ2-7; D may be TRBD2 (6 bases). The V end was cut by 6 bases, the J end by 0 bases, with 19 bases between. Germline V gene sequence: CDR1 SGHKS, CDR2 YYEKEE (reference sequence). This CDR3 comprises 16 residues. The CDR3 nucleotides are TGTGCCAGCACCCTCTACGGGACTGTCGACTCCTACGAGCAGTACTTC. Amino acids: CASTLYGTVDSYEQYF.